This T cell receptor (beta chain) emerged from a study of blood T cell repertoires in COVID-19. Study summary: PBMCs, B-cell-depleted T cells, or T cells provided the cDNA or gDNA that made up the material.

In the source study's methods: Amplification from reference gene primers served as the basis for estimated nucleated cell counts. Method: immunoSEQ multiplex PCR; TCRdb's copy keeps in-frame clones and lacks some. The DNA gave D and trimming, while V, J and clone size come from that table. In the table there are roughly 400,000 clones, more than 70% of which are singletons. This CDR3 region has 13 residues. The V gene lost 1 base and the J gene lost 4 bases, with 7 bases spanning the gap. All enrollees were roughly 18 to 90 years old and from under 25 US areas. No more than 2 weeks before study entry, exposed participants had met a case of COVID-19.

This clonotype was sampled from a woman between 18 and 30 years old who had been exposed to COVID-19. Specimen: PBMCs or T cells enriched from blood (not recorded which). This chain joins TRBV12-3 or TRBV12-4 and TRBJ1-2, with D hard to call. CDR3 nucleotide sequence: TGTGCCAGCAGTTTAGGAGGCCGCTATGGCTACACCTTC. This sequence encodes CASSLGGRYGYTF.